The 23 T cell receptor beta chains presented below share a single source sample, sequenced in a study of long-term antiretroviral therapy in people with HIV. The authors ran the immunoSEQ assay, v3.0, at survey level. Generated by immunoSEQ multiplex PCR, the TCRdb table keeps only in-frame clones and is missing some. The table lists over 25,000 clones, 88% of them singletons. The material sequenced was unsorted PBMCs, taken 0.5 years after starting antiretroviral therapy. Receptors were obtained from a woman between 18 and 29 years old with HIV.

J is TRBJ1-2 and V is TRBV6-6, with D possibly matching TRBD1 (6 bases). Germline CDR1 reads MNHNY; CDR2 reads SVGAGI (reference sequence). The CDR3 length is 14 residues. The V end lost 0 bases, the J end lost 6 bases, and 11 bases lay between the germline ends. CDR3 protein: CASSYSRGVNGYTF. CDR3 sequence (DNA): TGTGCCAGCAGTTACTCGAGGGGGGTGAATGGCTACACCTTC.

The chain carries TRBV9 and TRBJ2-7; D is possibly TRBD2 (5 bases). V was shortened by 4 bases and J by 2 bases, with 13 bases between the two germline ends. The germline gives CDR1 SGDLS, CDR2 YYNGEE. This CDR3 has 14 amino acids. The CDR3, as DNA: TGTGCCAGCAGCCGGGCAACGGAGGCCTACGAGCAGTACTTC. It yields the protein CASSRATEAYEQYF.

A note on this clone: The sample contains more than one DNA sequence encoding this CDR3. The V gene is TRBV15, the J gene TRBJ2-1; D is possibly TRBD1 (5 bases). Trimming cost V 3 bases and J 5 bases, with 11 bases left between them. The CDR3 runs 14 residues. From germline, CDR1 is LNHNV and CDR2 YYDKDF (reference sequence). The CDR3 here is CATSRPGSNNEQFF. The CDR3 DNA sequence: TGTGCCACCAGCAGGCCAGGGTCCAACAATGAGCAGTTCTTC.

This sequence joins TRBV11-2 and TRBJ1-2; no firm D call. Trimming took off 0 bases at V and 8 bases at J, with 10 bases between the two ends. Germline-derived CDR1 and CDR2 are SGHAT and FQNNGV. The CDR3 runs to 13 residues. CDR3 bases: TGTGCCAGCAGCTTAGAGGGAATCGGGGGCTACACCTTC. Translation: CASSLEGIGGYTF. The variable domain in full, with the rest retrieved from reference TRBV11-2 and TRBJ1-2, is EAGVAQSPRYKIIEKRQSVAFWCNPISGHATLYWYQQILGQGPKLLIQFQNNGVVDDSQLPKDRFSAERLKGVDSTLKIQPAKLEDSAVYLCASSLEGIGGYTFGSGTRLTVV.

V and J are TRBV21-1 and TRBJ2-7; the table's D call, TRBD1, was not checked against the DNA. TRBV21-1 is flagged as a pseudogene. The CDR3 runs 16 residues. The CDR3 protein is CASSTLGQGPLYEQYF. The CDR3 DNA follows: TGTGCCAGCAGCACCCTCGGACAGGGACCTCTATACGAGCAGTACTTC.

The rearrangement links TRBV9 to TRBJ2-7, with TRBD2 matching over 8 bases. The CDR3 consists of 14 residues. Germline trimming cut 4 bases from V and 7 bases from J; bases unmatched to any gene: 10. Germline CDR1 and CDR2: SGDLS and YYNGEE. The CDR3 bases are TGTGCCAGCAGCATACGAGCGGGAGTCTATGAGCAGTACTTC. It is translated as CASSIRAGVYEQYF.

This clone was seen only once. The chain uses TRBV5-1 and TRBJ2-3, with TRBD1 matching 9 bases. The CDR3 totals 15 residues. Trimming cost V 4 bases and J 3 bases; bases outside gene matches: 6. In germline, CDR1 is SGHRS, CDR2 YFSETQ. CDR3 loop: CASSVQGQGTDTQYF. The CDR3 DNA follows: TGCGCCAGCAGCGTCCAGGGACAGGGAACAGATACGCAGTATTTT.

The CDR3 DNA reads as TGTGCCAGCAGCGTCTTAGCTCATCGAGGTTCAGGCACAGATACGCAGTATTTT. Translating gives CASSVLAHRGSGTDTQYF. The V and J genes are TRBV9 and TRBJ2-3, with D unresolved. Germline CDR1 SGDLS, CDR2 YYNGEE. V lost 2 bases to trimming and J lost 1 base, with 20 bases between them. This CDR3 contains 18 residues. Looking up the rest from reference TRBV9 and TRBJ2-3 gives the full variable domain: DSGVTQTPKHLITATGQRVTLRCSPRSGDLSVYWYQQSLDQGLQFLIQYYNGEERAKGNILERFSAQQFPDLHSELNLSSLELGDSALYFCASSVLAHRGSGTDTQYFGPGTRLTVL.

This rearrangement joins TRBV28 to TRBJ1-5, with D possibly matching TRBD1 (5 bases). The CDR3 runs 15 residues. Germline V gene data show CDR1 as MDHEN and CDR2 as SYDVKM. Between the trimmed V and J ends, which lost 6 bases and 2 bases, there was a span of 14 bases. DNA of the CDR3: TGTGCCAGCAGGTCCGGGACGGCCGGCAATCAGCCCCAGCATTTT. This translates into CASRSGTAGNQPQHF.

The chain couples TRBV4-2 to TRBJ2-7, with D possibly being TRBD2 (5 bases). The V end was cut by 0 bases, the J end by 4 bases, with 13 bases between. CDR3 length: 15 amino acids. In germline, CDR1 is LGHNA, CDR2 YNFKEQ. The CDR3 reads CASSQDKLVGYEQYF. The CDR3 DNA reads TGTGCCAGCAGCCAAGATAAACTAGTGGGTTACGAGCAGTACTTC.

V is TRBV4-2 and J is TRBJ1-1; maybe TRBD1 (6 bases). Germline V gives CDR1 LGHNA, CDR2 YNFKEQ. This CDR3 contains 16 residues. V lost 3 bases and J lost 1, with 15 bases in between. The CDR3 reads CASSHDNGQRNTEAFF. The DNA for the CDR3 is TGTGCCAGCAGCCACGATAACGGACAGAGGAACACTGAAGCTTTCTTT.

The V call is TRBV6-5, the J call TRBJ2-7, with 8 nucleotides matching TRBD2. Unmatched junction bases numbered 9, after V lost 8 bases and J lost 0 bases. The V gene's germline CDR1 is MNHEY and CDR2 SVGAGI. The CDR3 contains 15 residues. The CDR3 region has the DNA TGTGCCAGCGGAACGACTAGCGAGAGCTCCTACGAGCAGTACTTC. It is translated as CASGTTSESSYEQYF.

The table lists this clone with a count of one. This chain connects TRBV6-6 to TRBJ1-4; D might be TRBD1 (5 bases). The germline CDR1 and CDR2 sequences are MNHNY and SVGAGI (reference sequence). Between the trimmed V and J ends, which lost 5 bases and 4 bases, there was a span of 11 bases. The CDR3 runs to 14 residues. The CDR3 DNA reads as TGTGCCAGCAGTACTGGACAACATAATGAAAAACTGTTTTTT. Its protein product is CASSTGQHNEKLFF.

J is TRBJ2-7 and V is TRBV11-2; TRBD2 matches at 8 bases. Germline V CDR1 and CDR2: SGHAT, FQNNGV. The ends lost 5 bases at V and 2 bases at J; junction bases unmatched: 5. This CDR3 contains 14 residues. CDR3 nucleotides: TGTGCCAGCAGCCTCGGGACTAGAACCTACGAGCAGTACTTC. Its protein is CASSLGTRTYEQYF.

The chain links TRBV5-5 to TRBJ1-2; 9 bases agree with TRBD1. This CDR3 has 13 amino acids. Trimming at V came to 5 bases and at J to 8 bases, leaving 7 bases not matched to a gene. The germline V gene has CDR1 SGHKS and CDR2 YYEKEE (reference sequence). The CDR3 reads CASSWTGAGGYTF. CDR3 in DNA: TGTGCCAGCAGTTGGACAGGGGCGGGAGGCTACACCTTC. The full variable domain, rest sourced from reference TRBV5-5 and TRBJ1-2, is DAGVTQSPTHLIKTRGQQVTLRCSPISGHKSVSWYQQVLGQGPQFIFQYYEKEERGRGNFPDRFSARQFPNYSSELNVNALLLGDSALYLCASSWTGAGGYTFGSGTRLTVV.

V gene TRBV18 combines with J gene TRBJ2-3; D is uncertain. This CDR3 contains 14 residues. CDR1 is KGHSH and CDR2 is LQKENI in the germline V gene. V was pared by 2 bases and J by 6 bases, with 12 bases between. The CDR3: CASSPYLPPDTQYF. The CDR3 bases are TGTGCCAGCTCACCATACCTTCCTCCTGATACGCAGTATTTT. The full variable domain, completed using reference TRBV18 and TRBJ2-3, is NAGVMQNPRHLVRRRGQEARLRCSPMKGHSHVYWYRQLPEEGLKFMVYLQKENIIDESGMPKERFSAEFPKEGPSILRIQQVVRGDSAAYFCASSPYLPPDTQYFGPGTRLTVL.

The rearrangement links TRBV7-2 to TRBJ2-7, with D possibly being TRBD1 or TRBD2 (5 bases each). CDR1 is SGHTA, CDR2 FQGNSA, per germline. The CDR3 covers 12 residues. Deletions cut 4 bases from V and 4 bases from J, with 8 bases between. CDR3 protein: CASSSGAYEQYF. The CDR3 DNA is TGTGCCAGCAGCTCCGGGGCATACGAGCAGTACTTC.

J is TRBJ2-3 and V is TRBV7-3; D is perhaps TRBD1 or TRBD2 (5 bases each). V was shortened by 1 base and J by 6 bases, with 17 bases between the two germline ends. The CDR3 is made up of 16 amino acids. Germline V lookup: CDR1 SGHTA, CDR2 FQGTGA. The DNA for the CDR3 is TGTGCCAGCAGCTTAAGATTTGAGGGGCCGGGGGATACGCAGTATTTT. Protein product: CASSLRFEGPGDTQYF. Looking up the rest from reference TRBV7-3 and TRBJ2-3 gives the full variable domain: GAGVSQTPSNKVTEKGKYVELRCDPISGHTALYWYRQSLGQGPEFLIYFQGTGAADDSGLPNDRFFAVRPEGSVSTLKIQRTERGDSAVYLCASSLRFEGPGDTQYFGPGTRLTVL.

The chain combines TRBV6-6 with TRBJ1-2; weak D call: TRBD1 (5 bases). V lost 4 bases, J lost 4 bases, and 13 bases lay in between. CDR1 is MNHNY and CDR2 is SVGAGI in the germline V gene (reference sequence). The CDR3 covers 14 residues. The CDR3 loop is CASSSSHRTYGYTF. CDR3 in DNA: TGTGCCAGCAGTTCCAGTCACAGGACCTATGGCTACACCTTC.

This clone was found a few times. The chain links TRBV11-2 to TRBJ2-6; TRBD2 might be the D (5 bases). CDR3 length equals 14 residues. The germline gives CDR1 SGHAT, CDR2 FQNNGV. The V end was cut by 8 bases, the J end by 2 bases, with 10 bases between. CDR3 loop: CASERGTGANVLTF. CDR3 nucleotide sequence: TGTGCCAGCGAACGAGGGACTGGGGCCAACGTCCTGACTTTC.

J is TRBJ1-4 and V is TRBV27, with TRBD1 matching over 7 bases. The CDR3 is 14 amino acids. Germline assignment: CDR1 MNHEY and CDR2 SMNVEV (reference sequence). The V gene end was trimmed by 4 bases and the J gene end by 8 bases; junction bases not matched to a gene: 7. CDR3 coding DNA: TGTGCCAGCAGTTCTACGACAGGGCCAGAAAAACTGTTTTTT. Translation: CASSSTTGPEKLFF.

The V gene is TRBV15, the J gene TRBJ1-4; 9 nucleotides line up with TRBD1. Germline CDR1 LNHNV, CDR2 YYDKDF (reference sequence). This CDR3 contains 13 residues. The V gene end was trimmed by 8 bases and the J gene end by 5 bases; junction bases not matched to a gene: 3. The CDR3 nucleotides read TGTGCCACCGACAGGGGGTTGAATGAAAAACTGTTTTTT. Translation gives CATDRGLNEKLFF.

The genes are TRBV28 and TRBJ2-7; TRBD2 agrees at 8 bases. Germline CDR1 and CDR2: MDHEN and SYDVKM. The CDR3 sequence is 21 residues long. The trim removed 2 bases at V and 0 bases at J, leaving 21 bases unmatched. In nucleotides, the CDR3 is TGTGCCAGCAGTTTACTTAAACCCTCCCGGGGGGGGAAACTAAGCTCCTACGAGCAGTACTTC. Protein product: CASSLLKPSRGGKLSSYEQYF.